The 31 T cell receptor beta chains reported below all come from one sample, sequenced in a study of blood T cell repertoires in COVID-19. Sequenced by immunoSEQ multiplex PCR; TCRdb stores in-frame clones only, minus some. This table has 300,000 to 450,000 clones, about 89% appearing once. Sequenced sample: peripheral blood. These receptors came from a woman aged 60-70 years with COVID-19, enrolled during active disease.

This rearrangement joins TRBV24-1 to TRBJ2-5; no clear D gene. Germline V gives CDR1 KGHDR, CDR2 SFDVKD. This CDR3 region has 13 residues. The V end lost 4 bases, the J end lost 5 bases, and 10 bases lay between the germline ends. CDR3 bases: TGTGCCACCAGTGAAGCAGGTCAGGAGACCCAGTACTTC. Translating gives CATSEAGQETQYF.

This clone was picked up many times. This chain joins TRBV19 and TRBJ1-1; D unresolved. Germline CDR1 and CDR2: LNHDA and SQIVND (reference sequence). V was shortened by 10 bases and J by 3 bases, with 18 bases between the two germline ends. CDR3 size: 14 residues. Written as DNA, the CDR3 is TGTGCCACCAAAACTAGGTATGGGGACACTGAAGCTTTCTTT. It yields the protein CATKTRYGDTEAFF.

This chain connects TRBV5-1 to TRBJ2-7; D may be TRBD1 (5 bases). This CDR3 contains 15 residues. Germline lookup yields CDR1 SGHRS and CDR2 YFSETQ. V lost 4 bases and J lost 2, with 16 bases in between. The CDR3, as DNA: TGCGCCAGCAGCGCTCAGGGATTACCTCCCTACGAGCAGTACTTC. It is translated as CASSAQGLPPYEQYF.

A remark on this clone: Other DNA sequences in the same sample also yield this CDR3. The V gene is TRBV18, the J gene TRBJ1-2; D is unresolved. Per germline, CDR1 KGHSH and CDR2 LQKENI. The CDR3 contains 13 residues. The V and J ends lost 2 bases and 0 bases respectively, with 4 bases between them. In DNA, the CDR3 is TGTGCCAGCTCACCAGCAGCTAACTATGGCTACACCTTC. This encodes CASSPAANYGYTF.

The chain uses TRBV28 and TRBJ1-6; D unresolved. V lost 3 bases and J 2 bases, leaving 8 bases between the germline ends. From germline, CDR1 is MDHEN and CDR2 SYDVKM. The CDR3 spans 15 residues. This CDR3 is CASSFVGAYNSPLHF. The CDR3 DNA sequence: TGTGCCAGCAGTTTTGTGGGAGCCTATAATTCACCCCTCCACTTT.

This clone is a singleton in its sample. The rearrangement uses TRBV12-3 or TRBV12-4 and TRBJ1-3; tentatively, D is TRBD1 (5 bases). This CDR3 is built from 13 residues. Trimming cost V 6 bases and J 9 bases, with 15 bases left between them. The CDR3 region has the DNA TGTGCCAGCAGGACGACAGCCGGGGGCACCATATATTTT. Encoded protein: CASRTTAGGTIYF.

This sequence joins TRBV5-1 and TRBJ2-7; the D is unclear. There are 12 residues in the CDR3. The V gene's germline CDR1 is SGHRS and CDR2 YFSETQ. Trimming shortened V by 3 bases and J by 2 bases, and 6 bases separated the two germline ends. The CDR3 DNA is TGCGCCAGCAGCTCTAGTACCTACGAGCAGTACTTC. Protein product: CASSSSTYEQYF.

This sequence joins TRBV9 and TRBJ1-5, with 9 nucleotides matching TRBD1. Looked up from germline, CDR1 is SGDLS and CDR2 is YYNGEE. The CDR3 consists of 15 residues. The V segment lost 4 bases and the J segment 7 bases; nucleotides outside the gene matches: 9. CDR3 in amino acids: CASSSGTGISQPQHF. Written as DNA, the CDR3 is TGTGCCAGCAGCTCAGGGACAGGGATAAGCCAGCCCCAGCATTTT.

The chain has TRBV11-2 and TRBJ1-4, with 8 bases aligning to TRBD1. Germline V gives CDR1 SGHAT, CDR2 FQNNGV. V gave up 1 base and J gave up 6 bases; unmatched junction bases: 4. This CDR3 spans 15 amino acids. The DNA of the CDR3 is TGTGCCAGCAGCTTAGCTCGGACAGGGCATGAAAAACTGTTTTTT. Translating it yields CASSLARTGHEKLFF.

Only a few counts were recorded for this clone. This chain connects TRBV7-9 to TRBJ1-1; D might be TRBD1 (5 bases). Trimming took 2 bases from V and 5 from J, leaving 18 bases between them. The CDR3 runs 16 residues. From germline, CDR1 is SEHNR and CDR2 FQNEAQ (reference sequence). CDR3: CASSLLKGWGTTEAFF. CDR3 DNA: TGTGCCAGCAGCTTATTAAAGGGCTGGGGGACTACTGAAGCTTTCTTT.

The rearrangement links TRBV5-1 to TRBJ2-1; tentatively, D is TRBD2 (5 bases). Per germline, CDR1 SGHRS and CDR2 YFSETQ. V was trimmed by 6 bases and J by 0 bases, leaving 10 bases between them. This CDR3 contains 14 residues. As DNA, the CDR3 is TGCGCCAGCAATCTTGGGAGCTCCTACAATGAGCAGTTCTTC. It yields the protein CASNLGSSYNEQFF.

The CDR3 here is CASSMGQTYSPLHF. In DNA, the CDR3 is TGTGCCAGTAGTATGGGACAGACTTATTCACCCCTCCACTTT. The rearrangement joins TRBV19 to TRBJ1-6; 7 positions agree with TRBD1. V lost 3 bases, J lost 8 bases, and 4 bases stayed unmatched. CDR3 length equals 14 residues. Germline V gene data show CDR1 as LNHDA and CDR2 as SQIVND (reference sequence).

V is TRBV6-6 and J is TRBJ1-5, with 9 bases fitting TRBD1. The J segment lost 3 bases and the V segment lost 5 bases, leaving 5 bases of the junction unmatched. The CDR3 is made up of 15 amino acids. Germline V gene data show CDR1 as MNHNY and CDR2 as SVGAGI (reference sequence). CDR3 residues: CASSHDRGYNQPQHF. In nucleotides, the CDR3 is TGTGCCAGCAGTCACGACAGGGGGTACAATCAGCCCCAGCATTTT.

CDR3 sequence: CASSPGGSRASNEQFF. The CDR3 DNA is TGTGCCAGCAGCCCCGGCGGCTCCCGAGCTTCCAATGAGCAGTTCTTC. The chain combines TRBV7-9 with TRBJ2-1; D ambiguous. The CDR3 sequence is 16 residues long. The V and J ends lost 5 bases and 6 bases respectively, with 20 bases between them. Germline-derived CDR1 and CDR2 are SEHNR and FQNEAQ (reference sequence).

V usage is TRBV2 and J usage is TRBJ1-5; no reliable D call. The CDR3 sequence is 15 residues long. Germline V gives CDR1 SNHLY, CDR2 FYNNEI. V lost 5 bases to trimming and J lost 7 bases, with 18 bases between them. The CDR3 is CASSPLGLPKQPQHF. Written as DNA, the CDR3 is TGTGCCAGCAGTCCCCTGGGCCTCCCTAAGCAGCCCCAGCATTTT.

J is TRBJ2-5 and V is TRBV2, with TRBD1 identical over 11 bases. The CDR3 totals 16 residues. Trimming cost V 5 bases and J 2 bases; bases outside gene matches: 7. Germline V gives CDR1 SNHLY, CDR2 FYNNEI. CDR3 in amino acids: CASSSLRDRGQETQYF. As DNA, the CDR3 is TGTGCCAGCAGTTCCCTCCGGGACAGGGGGCAAGAGACCCAGTACTTC.

This chain connects TRBV18 to TRBJ1-1; maybe TRBD1 (5 bases). The CDR3 is 14 amino acids. Per germline, CDR1 KGHSH and CDR2 LQKENI. Trimming stripped 3 bases from V and 1 base from J, with 9 bases between. Written as DNA, the CDR3 is TGTGCCAGCTCACCCGACCAGGGGAACACTGAAGCTTTCTTT. This sequence encodes CASSPDQGNTEAFF.

In DNA form, the CDR3 reads TGTGCCAGCAGTCGACAACAGGGGACTAATCAGCCCCAGCATTTT. Its translation: CASSRQQGTNQPQHF. This chain joins TRBV2 and TRBJ1-5, with TRBD1 matching 7 bases. V shed 5 bases, J shed 4 bases, and the junction held 8 bases outside the gene matches. CDR1 is SNHLY, CDR2 FYNNEI, per germline. The CDR3 spans 15 residues.

This clone occurred a few times. The chain couples TRBV6-2 or TRBV6-3 to TRBJ2-3; 8 nucleotides align to TRBD2. The length of the CDR3 is 15 residues. V shed 2 bases and J 5 bases; nucleotides not matched to a gene: 6. Germline CDR1 and CDR2: MNHEY and SVGEGT. CDR3 bases: TGTGCCAGCAGTTACATCGTGGCGGGGGGAGATACGCAGTATTTT. Translated, it gives CASSYIVAGGDTQYF.

The genes are TRBV6-2 or TRBV6-3 and TRBJ1-6; TRBD1 might be the D (5 bases). The germline V gene has CDR1 MNHEY and CDR2 SVGEGT. V was pared by 2 bases and J by 6 bases, with 11 bases between. The CDR3 sequence is 15 residues long. CDR3 loop: CASSYAGVSNSPLHF. As DNA, the CDR3 is TGTGCCAGCAGTTACGCGGGGGTTTCTAATTCACCCCTCCACTTT.

This chain links TRBV5-6 with TRBJ2-2, with a possible D match to TRBD1 (5 bases). The CDR3 has 13 amino acids. The germline V gene encodes CDR1 SGHDT and CDR2 YYEEEE. V was shortened by 7 bases and J by 5 bases, with 12 bases between the two germline ends. The CDR3 bases are TGTGCCAGCTACGCCAGGGTGACCGGGGAGCTGTTTTTT. Protein product: CASYARVTGELFF.

This rearrangement joins TRBV5-1 to TRBJ2-1; weak D call: TRBD1 (6 bases). Per germline, CDR1 SGHRS and CDR2 YFSETQ. With 4 bases removed from V and 0 bases from J, the gap between germline ends came to 14 bases. The CDR3 spans 16 residues. CDR3 bases: TGCGCCAGCAGCGCGACCGGGACATCCTCCTACAATGAGCAGTTCTTC. Protein sequence: CASSATGTSSYNEQFF.

As DNA, the CDR3 is TGTGCCAGCAGCAAGGGGACAGTTAACACTGAAGCTTTCTTT. Amino acid sequence: CASSKGTVNTEAFF. V gene TRBV4-2 combines with J gene TRBJ1-1, with 7 bases that match TRBD1. CDR3 size: 14 residues. Unmatched junction bases numbered 5, after V lost 5 bases and J lost 2 bases. The germline V gene has CDR1 LGHNA and CDR2 YNFKEQ.

This clone was seen a single time. J is TRBJ2-7 and V is TRBV5-6, with D maybe TRBD1 (7 bases). With 4 bases removed from V and 1 base from J, the gap between germline ends came to 24 bases. The CDR3 loop spans 18 amino acids. CDR1 is SGHDT, CDR2 YYEEEE, per germline. The CDR3 region is CASSAGTARLEGSYEQYF. CDR3 sequence (DNA): TGTGCCAGCAGCGCCGGGACAGCCCGGCTGGAGGGTTCCTACGAGCAGTACTTC.

The chain has TRBV19 and TRBJ1-2; D is possibly TRBD1 (6 bases). The CDR3 loop spans 15 amino acids. Germline CDR1 is LNHDA and CDR2 is SQIVND (reference sequence). Between the trimmed V and J ends, which lost 1 base and 6 bases, there was a span of 15 bases. In DNA, the CDR3 is TGTGCCAGTAGTATAGTGTCCAGGGGAGATAATGGCTACACCTTC. It translates to CASSIVSRGDNGYTF.

The rearrangement uses TRBV12-3 or TRBV12-4 and TRBJ2-5; unclear D gene. The V gene lost 6 bases and the J gene lost 4 bases, with 12 bases spanning the gap. The CDR3 contains 13 residues. CDR3 sequence reads: CASRPDSVETQYF. CDR3 sequence (DNA): TGTGCCAGCAGGCCCGACTCGGTAGAGACCCAGTACTTC.

V usage is TRBV30 and J usage is TRBJ2-2; possible D gene TRBD1, 6 bases. Per germline, CDR1 GTSNPN and CDR2 SVGIG (reference sequence). V was cut by 4 bases and J by 4 bases, with 10 bases left in between. The CDR3 length is 13 residues. As DNA, the CDR3 is TGTGCCTGGACTCAGGGGAGCACCGGGGAGCTGTTTTTT. Its translation: CAWTQGSTGELFF.

The CDR3 reads CASSVGRGSYEQYF. The CDR3 DNA follows: TGTGCCAGCAGTGTGGGGCGGGGTTCCTACGAGCAGTACTTC. This rearrangement joins TRBV2 to TRBJ2-7; possibly TRBD2 for D (6 bases). V lost 4 bases to trimming and J lost 1 base, with 11 bases between them. The germline V gene has CDR1 SNHLY and CDR2 FYNNEI. The CDR3 is 14 amino acids.

The chain has TRBV24-1 and TRBJ2-4; 7 bases are a match to TRBD1. This CDR3 region has 15 residues. Per the germline V gene, CDR1 is KGHDR and CDR2 is SFDVKD. The trim removed 8 bases at V and 0 bases at J, leaving 6 bases unmatched. In DNA form, the CDR3 reads TGTGCCACCACCCCCGGGACAGTAGCCAAAAACATTCAGTACTTC. It encodes CATTPGTVAKNIQYF.

CDR3 sequence: CASRSRDSNSNQPQHF. As DNA, the CDR3 is TGTGCCAGTAGATCCCGGGACAGCAACAGCAATCAGCCCCAGCATTTT. The V and J genes are TRBV19 and TRBJ1-5; 7 positions agree with TRBD1. This CDR3 is 16 amino acids long. The germline V gene encodes CDR1 LNHDA and CDR2 SQIVND (reference sequence). V shed 6 bases, J shed 1 base, and the junction held 9 bases outside the gene matches.

This clone was observed once. The V call is TRBV11-1, the J call TRBJ1-1; D is unresolved. CDR3 length: 14 amino acids. Germline V gives CDR1 SGHAT, CDR2 FQDESV (reference sequence). V lost 2 bases, J lost 10 bases, and 17 bases lay in between. CDR3 in amino acids: CASSLLVLGSRAFF. CDR3 nucleotides: TGTGCCAGCAGCTTATTGGTATTGGGCTCCAGAGCTTTCTTT.